This T cell receptor (beta chain) was identified during a study of T-cell reconstitution after alpha-beta-depleted transplantation in children. A few counts support this clonotype. Unique molecular identifiers were incorporated during preparation of the TCRbeta library. TCRdb called the PCR reads again in MiXCR, with one record for every CDR3 protein. This table holds about 540,000 distinct CDR3 sequences, approximately 20% found once. The TCR was taken from a human donor who donated a stem cell graft to a child with acute lymphoblastic leukemia. The sequences come from PBMCs from the stem cell graft donor, collected from the stem cell graft.

CDR3 protein: CASSLFWDRSYEQYF. CDR3 nucleotides: TGCGCCAGCAGCTTGTTCTGGGACAGGTCCTACGAGCAGTACTTC. The gene calls are TRBV5-1 and TRBJ2-7; 8 nucleotides agree with TRBD1. The CDR3 runs to 15 residues. The V segment lost 1 base and the J segment 1 base; nucleotides outside the gene matches: 4. Germline V gene sequence: CDR1 SGHRS, CDR2 YFSETQ.